Below, 28 T cell receptor beta chains from the same sample are listed, as sequenced in a study of T-cell memory formation after mild COVID-19. One entry per CDR3 protein, called by TCRdb with MiXCR from the 5' RACE reads. The sample carries approximately 560,000 distinct CDR3 sequences, 17% recorded once. The specimen was PBMCs or a T cell subset sorted from them (not recorded which). All receptors come from an adult woman who had mild COVID-19 (a few samples of this study predate the infection). Cell type and time point are not known.

In its sample, this clonotype was seen a few times. The rearrangement joins TRBV7-6 to TRBJ1-2; D uncertain. This CDR3 comprises 13 residues. The V gene lost 6 bases and the J gene lost 4 bases, with 12 bases spanning the gap. Germline CDR1 reads SGHVS; CDR2 reads FNYEAQ. The CDR3 DNA reads TGTGCCAGCAGTCAGCGGGCGGGCTATGGCTACACCTTC. It translates to CASSQRAGYGYTF.

This clonotype was counted a few times. This sequence joins TRBV5-1 and TRBJ2-3, with 7 bases matching TRBD2. With 0 bases clipped from V and 4 bases from J, the junction kept 14 bases outside the gene matches. This CDR3 is built from 18 residues. Germline CDR1 SGHRS, CDR2 YFSETQ. The DNA for the CDR3 is TGCGCCAGCAGCTTGGTCGGGATCGAGGGAGGGCCGGCAGATACGCAGTATTTT. This codes for CASSLVGIEGGPADTQYF.

This clonotype was found a few times. The V gene is TRBV11-1, the J gene TRBJ2-1, with 8 bases matching TRBD2. CDR1 and CDR2 from the germline V gene are SGHAT and FQDESV (reference sequence). This CDR3 has 14 residues. V lost 1 base, J lost 9 bases, and 5 bases stayed unmatched. The CDR3, as DNA: TGTGCCAGCAGCTTAGGAACCGGGAGGGGTGAGCAGTTCTTC. Translated, it gives CASSLGTGRGEQFF.

The chain combines TRBV5-5 with TRBJ2-2; D gene unclear. The CDR3 has 15 residues. The germline gives CDR1 SGHKS, CDR2 YYEKEE (reference sequence). Trimming cost V 1 base and J 5 bases, with 12 bases left between them. This CDR3 reads CASSLNSRETGELFF. For the CDR3, the DNA is TGTGCCAGCAGCTTGAACTCAAGGGAAACCGGGGAGCTGTTTTTT.

V and J are TRBV7-2 and TRBJ2-1, with D perhaps matching TRBD2 (6 bases). The CDR3 sequence is 16 residues long. CDR1 SGHTA and CDR2 FQGNSA come from the germline V gene. V lost 7 bases to trimming and J lost 7 bases, with 23 bases between them. For the CDR3, the DNA is TGTGCCAGCACCCCCCCAGGGACTCGAGCGGGTAATGAGCAGTTCTTC. Encoded protein: CASTPPGTRAGNEQFF.

This clonotype was picked up many times. This rearrangement joins TRBV12-3 or TRBV12-4 to TRBJ2-3; 8 positions match TRBD2. Unmatched junction bases numbered 4, after V lost 5 bases and J lost 0 bases. This CDR3 is 15 amino acids long. The CDR3 coding sequence is TGTGCCAGCAGTCTTCGGACTAGCAGCACAGATACGCAGTATTTT. Protein sequence: CASSLRTSSTDTQYF.

The CDR3 nucleotides are TGCGCCAGCAGCCACCAGGGGGCGAACACCGGGGAGCTGTTTTTT. Amino acids: CASSHQGANTGELFF. The chain employs TRBV5-1 and TRBJ2-2; the match to TRBD1 covers 7 bases. The CDR3 runs to 15 residues. The junction had 3 bases not matched to a gene; V was cut back by 4 bases and J by 0 bases. CDR1 is SGHRS and CDR2 is YFSETQ in the germline V gene. Looking up the rest from reference TRBV5-1 and TRBJ2-2 gives the full variable domain: KAGVTQTPRYLIKTRGQQVTLSCSPISGHRSVSWYQQTPGQGLQFLFEYFSETQRNKGNFPGRFSGRQFSNSRSEMNVSTLELGDSALYLCASSHQGANTGELFFGEGSRLTVL.

In this sample, this clonotype turned up a few times. This chain joins TRBV23-1 and TRBJ2-3; TRBD1 agrees at 7 bases. TRBV23-1 is designated an ORF whose function remains uncertain. V was clipped by 0 bases and J by 5 bases; unmatched bases: 8. The CDR3 is 16 amino acids. Here the CDR3 reads CASSQSNRGQQDTQYF. CDR3 DNA sequence: TGCGCCAGCAGTCAATCGAACAGGGGCCAGCAAGATACGCAGTATTTT.

The rearrangement uses TRBV15 and TRBJ2-7, with D hard to call. V was clipped by 0 bases and J by 5 bases, with 14 bases between them. The CDR3 consists of 15 residues. Germline lookup yields CDR1 LNHNV and CDR2 YYDKDF (reference sequence). The CDR3 DNA reads TGTGCCACCAGCAGAGATAATCCTAGTATTGACGAGCAGTACTTC. It yields the protein CATSRDNPSIDEQYF.

There are a few counts of this clonotype. The V and J genes are TRBV30 and TRBJ1-1, with no clear D. In germline, CDR1 is GTSNPN, CDR2 SVGIG (reference sequence). The CDR3 consists of 13 residues. V lost 0 bases and J 5 bases, leaving 10 bases between the germline ends. CDR3 sequence: CAWSVEGSTEAFF. CDR3 coding DNA: TGTGCCTGGAGTGTAGAAGGGTCTACTGAAGCTTTCTTT.

This clonotype was seen more than once but under ten times. The chain employs TRBV12-3 or TRBV12-4 and TRBJ2-3; 13 nucleotides line up with TRBD2. This CDR3 spans 15 amino acids. With 6 bases clipped from V and 8 bases from J, the junction kept 8 bases outside the gene matches. The DNA of the CDR3 is TGTGCCAGCAGATCGGGACTAGCGGGGTGGGGTACGCAGTATTTT. Amino acids: CASRSGLAGWGTQYF.

The chain joins TRBV9 to TRBJ2-2, with D perhaps TRBD1 or TRBD2 (5 bases each). Germline lookup yields CDR1 SGDLS and CDR2 YYNGEE. This CDR3 region has 16 residues. Trimming cost V 0 bases and J 0 bases, with 9 bases left between them. The DNA for the CDR3 is TGTGCCAGCAGCGTAGGGGGGAATCCGAACACCGGGGAGCTGTTTTTT. Amino acid sequence: CASSVGGNPNTGELFF. The full variable domain, with the rest looked up from reference TRBV9 and TRBJ2-2, is DSGVTQTPKHLITATGQRVTLRCSPRSGDLSVYWYQQSLDQGLQFLIQYYNGEERAKGNILERFSAQQFPDLHSELNLSSLELGDSALYFCASSVGGNPNTGELFFGEGSRLTVL.

V gene TRBV20-1 combines with J gene TRBJ2-3; TRBD2 aligns across 7 bases. With V trimmed by 0 bases and J by 5 bases, 11 bases remained unmatched. This CDR3 region has 16 residues. The germline gives CDR1 DFQATT, CDR2 SNEGSKA (reference sequence). In DNA, the CDR3 is TGCAGTGCTAGAGATCCGCTAGCGGTTAAGGGAGATACGCAGTATTTT. Its protein product is CSARDPLAVKGDTQYF.

The genes are TRBV20-1 and TRBJ2-3; 14 nucleotides agree with TRBD2. Trimming removed 7 bases from V and 3 bases from J; junction bases left unmatched: 6. CDR1 is DFQATT, CDR2 SNEGSKA, per germline (reference sequence). CDR3 length: 15 residues. The CDR3 DNA is TGCAGTGTCTACGGGACTAGCGGGAGAACAGATACGCAGTATTTT. Amino acids: CSVYGTSGRTDTQYF.

The rearrangement uses TRBV7-3 and TRBJ2-3; 14 bases are shared with TRBD2. Trimming took 4 bases from V and 10 from J; bases not matched to a gene: 7. Germline CDR1 SGHTA, CDR2 FQGTGA. This CDR3 contains 15 residues. CDR3 coding DNA: TGTGCCAGCAGCTCCCAGACTAGCGGGAGGGGGCCGCAGTATTTT. This gives the protein CASSSQTSGRGPQYF.

This chain connects TRBV5-5 to TRBJ2-3; the D is unclear. The CDR3 totals 16 residues. In germline, CDR1 is SGHKS, CDR2 YYEKEE (reference sequence). V lost 0 bases, J lost 3 bases, and 14 bases lay in between. The CDR3 protein is CASSLVSNAKTDTQYF. CDR3 in DNA: TGTGCCAGCAGCTTGGTTTCTAATGCGAAGACAGATACGCAGTATTTT.

This clonotype was recorded a few times. The chain combines TRBV7-3 with TRBJ2-7, with D tentatively TRBD1 (6 bases). V lost 0 bases to trimming and J lost 3 bases, with 18 bases between them. Per the germline V gene, CDR1 is SGHTA and CDR2 is FQGTGA. The CDR3 is 17 amino acids. In nucleotides, the CDR3 is TGTGCCAGCAGCTTAACTCGAAGGAGCGACAGGAACTACGAGCAGTACTTC. Residues: CASSLTRRSDRNYEQYF.

This clonotype was observed a few times. The chain links TRBV6-5 to TRBJ2-7; 8 bases are shared with TRBD2. This CDR3 has 14 amino acids. Losses at the gene ends were 3 bases for V and 3 bases for J; bases not matched to a gene: 4. Looked up from germline, CDR1 is MNHEY and CDR2 is SVGAGI. Written as DNA, the CDR3 is TGTGCCAGCAGTTATCTGAGCGGGAGCTACGAGCAGTACTTC. Amino acid sequence: CASSYLSGSYEQYF.

This clonotype has just a few counts. The rearrangement links TRBV27 to TRBJ2-1, with D perhaps being TRBD1 or TRBD2 (5 bases each). The CDR3 has 15 amino acids. The V gene lost 5 bases and the J gene lost 1 base, with 12 bases spanning the gap. The V gene's germline CDR1 is MNHEY and CDR2 SMNVEV (reference sequence). The CDR3 region has the DNA TGTGCCAGCAGTCTCAGGGAGCCGTCCTACAATGAGCAGTTCTTC. This translates into CASSLREPSYNEQFF.

This clonotype was detected only a few times. The chain joins TRBV4-1 to TRBJ2-1; 9 bases fit TRBD2. Looked up from germline, CDR1 is MGHRA and CDR2 is YSYEKL. V shed 5 bases and J 7 bases; nucleotides not matched to a gene: 12. The CDR3 contains 16 residues. The CDR3 DNA follows: TGCGCCAGCAGCTCCCGCGGGGGGGCCCTGGGGAATGAGCAGTTCTTC. Translating gives CASSSRGGALGNEQFF.

The chain recombines TRBV6-5 with TRBJ2-7; 8 bases line up with TRBD2. Germline V CDR1 and CDR2: MNHEY, SVGAGI. This CDR3 has 17 residues. J was trimmed by 2 bases and V by 7 bases; bases with no gene match: 16. In nucleotides, the CDR3 is TGTGCCAGCACCGAAGATGGGAGCGGGAGTGGGACCTACGAGCAGTACTTC. Encoded protein: CASTEDGSGSGTYEQYF.

The chain has TRBV6-5 and TRBJ1-6; weak D call: TRBD1 (6 bases). Looked up from germline, CDR1 is MNHEY and CDR2 is SVGAGI. This CDR3 comprises 15 residues. V was pared by 6 bases and J by 9 bases, with 18 bases between. CDR3 coding DNA: TGTGCCAGCAGCCAGTACACAGGGAGATCTTCACCCCTCCACTTT. Its translation is CASSQYTGRSSPLHF.

This clonotype was counted a few times. The V call is TRBV4-2, the J call TRBJ2-1; 7 bases line up with TRBD2. CDR1 LGHNA and CDR2 YNFKEQ come from the germline V gene. The J segment lost 7 bases and the V segment lost 8 bases, leaving 8 bases of the junction unmatched. The CDR3 consists of 13 residues. CDR3 DNA sequence: TGTGCCAGCGGGCGGGAGAGGGATAATGAGCAGTTCTTC. It is translated as CASGRERDNEQFF.

The chain carries TRBV7-2 and TRBJ2-4, with D possibly called TRBD1 or TRBD2 (5 bases each). CDR1 is SGHTA and CDR2 is FQGNSA in the germline V gene. CDR3 length equals 14 residues. Trimming left V 4 bases short and J 3 bases short, with 10 bases between. This CDR3 reads CASSSWDRKNIQYF. CDR3 sequence (DNA): TGTGCCAGCAGCTCCTGGGACCGCAAAAACATTCAGTACTTC.

The sample holds many counts of this clonotype. The chain carries TRBV5-1 and TRBJ1-5; D is unclear. Germline V lookup: CDR1 SGHRS, CDR2 YFSETQ. The CDR3 contains 13 residues. V lost 2 bases, J lost 7 bases, and 10 bases lay in between. The CDR3 protein is CASSLTAGQPQHF. As DNA, the CDR3 is TGCGCCAGCAGCTTAACAGCGGGGCAGCCCCAGCATTTT.

This clonotype turned up a few times. The V and J genes are TRBV10-3 and TRBJ2-1; 14 bases are shared with TRBD2. The V gene end was trimmed by 3 bases and the J gene end by 6 bases; junction bases not matched to a gene: 4. This CDR3 comprises 16 residues. Per the germline V gene, CDR1 is ENHRY and CDR2 is SYGVKD. This CDR3 is CAISDPTSGRANEQFF. The CDR3 DNA follows: TGTGCCATCAGTGACCCGACTAGCGGGAGGGCCAATGAGCAGTTCTTC.

This clonotype turned up a few times. The chain recombines TRBV20-1 with TRBJ2-7; tentatively, D is TRBD2 (6 bases). The CDR3 spans 16 residues. Germline assignment: CDR1 DFQATT and CDR2 SNEGSKA (reference sequence). V lost 0 bases to trimming and J lost 2 bases, with 17 bases between them. DNA for the CDR3: TGCAGTGCTAGAGATTTTCGTCAGCGGGTAACCTACGAGCAGTACTTC. Amino acids: CSARDFRQRVTYEQYF.

J is TRBJ2-1 and V is TRBV18, with 14 bases identical to TRBD2. V trimming: 3 bases; J trimming: 7 bases; junction bases outside the gene matches: 2. The germline V gene has CDR1 KGHSH and CDR2 LQKENI. The CDR3 loop spans 15 amino acids. The CDR3, as DNA: TGTGCCAGCTCACCGGGACTAGCGGGAGAAAATGAGCAGTTCTTC. This translates into CASSPGLAGENEQFF.